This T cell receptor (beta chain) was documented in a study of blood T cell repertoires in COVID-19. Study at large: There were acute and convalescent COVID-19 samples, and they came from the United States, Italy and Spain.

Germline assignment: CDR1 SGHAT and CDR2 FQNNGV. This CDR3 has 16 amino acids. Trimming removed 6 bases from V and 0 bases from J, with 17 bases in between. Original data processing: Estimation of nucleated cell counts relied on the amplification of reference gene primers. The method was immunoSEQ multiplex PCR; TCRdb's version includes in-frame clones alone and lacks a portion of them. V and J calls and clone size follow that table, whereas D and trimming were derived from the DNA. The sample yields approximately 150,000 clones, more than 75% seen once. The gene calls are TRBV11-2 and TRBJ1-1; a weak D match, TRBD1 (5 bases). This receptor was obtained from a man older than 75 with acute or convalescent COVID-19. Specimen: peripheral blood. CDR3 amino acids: CASSYRQGGVNTEAFF. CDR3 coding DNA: TGTGCCAGCAGTTATAGACAAGGAGGGGTGAACACTGAAGCTTTCTTT. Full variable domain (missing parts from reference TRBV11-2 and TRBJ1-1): EAGVAQSPRYKIIEKRQSVAFWCNPISGHATLYWYQQILGQGPKLLIQFQNNGVVDDSQLPKDRFSAERLKGVDSTLKIQPAKLEDSAVYLCASSYRQGGVNTEAFFGQGTRLTVV.